The present T cell receptor beta chain was sequenced within a study of blood T cell repertoires in COVID-19. At the level of the study: The United States, Italy and Spain supplied acute and convalescent COVID-19 samples.

The sample holds one count of this clone. Per the germline V gene, CDR1 is KGHDR and CDR2 is SFDVKD. This CDR3 comprises 17 residues. V lost 1 base, J lost 3 bases, and 9 bases stayed unmatched. Here immunoSEQ multiplex PCR was the method, and the copy in TCRdb shows in-frame clones only, minus some. This table has just over 300,000 clones, around 86% appearing once. The sequence came from a man aged 25 to 45 who had recovered from COVID-19. V usage is TRBV24-1 and J usage is TRBJ2-5; 8 nucleotides align to TRBD1. Input material: PBMCs or T cells enriched from blood (not recorded which). The CDR3: CATSDFFRAGGEETQYF. The CDR3 DNA is TGTGCCACCAGTGATTTTTTTCGGGCAGGGGGCGAAGAGACCCAGTACTTC.